The rows below give T cell receptor beta chains drawn from one sample of a study of cytomegalovirus exposure and HLA in healthy donors. The protocol was immunoSEQ multiplex PCR, while the TCRdb copy is restricted to in-frame clones and leaves out a portion. The sample lists 100,000 to 150,000 clones, 80% occurring once. The sequencing input was PBMCs. The receptors shown here come from a woman aged 40 to 50 in good health and CMV-seronegative. CDR3s include the opening cysteine and the closing phenylalanine or tryptophan. D genes are given only for firm matches. Clone size appears in some rows only: once, few, many, or a class for an expanded clone.

D gene: -
clone size: -
J gene: TRBJ2-5
V gene: TRBV18
CDR3 DNA: TGTGCCAGCTCACCCCCGGGGGAAGAGACCCAGTACTTC
CDR3 protein: CASSPPGEETQYF

D gene: TRBD1
clone size: -
J gene: TRBJ1-4
V gene: TRBV5-6
CDR3 DNA: TGTGCCAGCAGCTTGGCCGGGACAGGGGGCTGGAATGAAAAACTGTTTTTT
CDR3 protein: CASSLAGTGGWNEKLFF

D gene: -
clone size: -
J gene: TRBJ1-2
V gene: TRBV5-6
CDR3 DNA: TGTGCCAGCAGCCTACAGGGCCCGCTCACCTTC
CDR3 protein: CASSLQGPLTF

D gene: TRBD2
clone size: -
J gene: TRBJ2-3
V gene: TRBV19
CDR3 DNA: TGTGCCAGTAGTATAGAGCCTCAGCGGGGTGTACCCTCTAGCACAGATACGCAGTATTTT
CDR3 protein: CASSIEPQRGVPSSTDTQYF

D gene: TRBD2
clone size: -
J gene: TRBJ2-5
V gene: TRBV29-1
CDR3 DNA: TGCAGCGTTGAATCTCGCGGGAGAGGGGAGACCCAGTACTTC
CDR3 protein: CSVESRGRGETQYF

D gene: -
clone size: -
J gene: TRBJ2-7
V gene: TRBV29-1
CDR3 DNA: TGCAGCGTTCTGGGAGGTTACGAGCAGTACTTC
CDR3 protein: CSVLGGYEQYF

D gene: -
clone size: once
J gene: TRBJ2-2
V gene: TRBV2
CDR3 DNA: TGTGCCAGCAGTGAAGAGCGTAACACCGGGGAGCTGTTTTTT
CDR3 protein: CASSEERNTGELFF

D gene: TRBD1
clone size: few
J gene: TRBJ1-2
V gene: TRBV4-3
CDR3 DNA: TGCGCCAGCAGCCAAGCAGGGACAGGGTATAACTATGGCTACACCTTC
CDR3 protein: CASSQAGTGYNYGYTF

D gene: TRBD1
clone size: -
J gene: TRBJ1-1
V gene: TRBV29-1
CDR3 DNA: TGCAGCGTCTGGGGACAGGGGAACACTGAAGCTTTCTTT
CDR3 protein: CSVWGQGNTEAFF

D gene: TRBD1
clone size: once
J gene: TRBJ1-6
V gene: TRBV9
CDR3 DNA: TGTGCCAGCAGCGTAGCCCAGGGGGGTTCACCCCTCCACTTT
CDR3 protein: CASSVAQGGSPLHF

D gene: -
clone size: -
J gene: TRBJ2-5
V gene: TRBV27
CDR3 DNA: TGTGCCAGCCTCGCCAGGGGAGAAGAGACCCAGTACTTC
CDR3 protein: CASLARGEETQYF

D gene: TRBD1
clone size: -
J gene: TRBJ2-5
V gene: TRBV5-4
CDR3 DNA: TGTGCCAGCAGCCGCGACAGGGCCGGCCTTCAAGAGACCCAGTACTTC
CDR3 protein: CASSRDRAGLQETQYF

D gene: TRBD1
clone size: -
J gene: TRBJ1-4
V gene: TRBV14
CDR3 DNA: TGTGCCAGCAGCCAAGTTCAACAGGGGGCAGGTGAAAAACTGTTTTTT
CDR3 protein: CASSQVQQGAGEKLFF